The 8 T cell receptor beta chains given below trace back to one sample, sequenced in a study of blood T cell repertoires in COVID-19. TCRdb's table, derived via immunoSEQ multiplex PCR, lists solely in-frame clones and lacks some. Among about 130,000 clones, approximately 89% were seen once, and the ten largest hold about a tenth. Input material: peripheral blood. These receptors were collected from a man in his fifties with acute or convalescent COVID-19.

In its sample, this clone was seen a few times. This chain joins TRBV28 and TRBJ2-7, with 12 bases lining up with TRBD2. CDR1 MDHEN and CDR2 SYDVKM come from the germline V gene. Germline trimming cut 5 bases from V and 3 bases from J; bases unmatched to any gene: 8. The CDR3 runs to 16 residues. CDR3 loop: CASSPSTSGSNYEQYF. Here the CDR3 DNA reads TGTGCCAGCAGTCCCTCGACTAGCGGGAGCAACTACGAGCAGTACTTC.

The chain combines TRBV7-2 with TRBJ1-2; TRBD1 is a possible D gene (5 bases). The CDR3 totals 13 residues. Germline assignment: CDR1 SGHTA and CDR2 FQGNSA. V lost 3 bases to trimming and J lost 5 bases, with 10 bases between them. The CDR3 loop is CASSLRGAYGYTF. The CDR3 DNA is TGTGCCAGCAGCTTGCGGGGCGCTTATGGCTACACCTTC.

This chain connects TRBV2 to TRBJ1-1, with TRBD1 identical over 8 bases. CDR3 length equals 13 residues. Per the germline V gene, CDR1 is SNHLY and CDR2 is FYNNEI. V dropped 6 bases and J dropped 8; count of bases not matched to a gene: 8. The CDR3 region is CASRGTRTGEAFF. The CDR3 region has the DNA TGTGCCAGCAGAGGGACCCGGACAGGGGAAGCTTTCTTT.

The chain couples TRBV5-5 to TRBJ1-1; D gene unclear. V lost 2 bases to trimming and J lost 3 bases, with 14 bases between them. Germline V lookup: CDR1 SGHKS, CDR2 YYEKEE (reference sequence). The CDR3 covers 15 residues. CDR3 bases: TGTGCCAGCAGCTTCGGAGGACGGGAACACACTGAAGCTTTCTTT. This translates into CASSFGGREHTEAFF.

This clone appeared a single time. V is TRBV11-3 and J is TRBJ1-2, with TRBD1 identical over 7 bases. Trimming removed 4 bases from V and 3 bases from J; junction bases left unmatched: 11. Germline CDR1 reads SGHNT; CDR2 reads YENEEA. This CDR3 spans 16 amino acids. CDR3 bases: TGTGCCAGCAGCTCCCGTGAAGGGGGCATCGACTATGGCTACACCTTC. Its protein product is CASSSREGGIDYGYTF.

The chain couples TRBV18 to TRBJ1-1; 7 bases agree with TRBD1. This CDR3 has 16 residues. The germline gives CDR1 KGHSH, CDR2 LQKENI. Germline trimming cut 4 bases from V and 0 bases from J; bases unmatched to any gene: 8. The CDR3 coding sequence is TGTGCCAGCTCACTGGGCCAGGGGGGACTGAACACTGAAGCTTTCTTT. This sequence encodes CASSLGQGGLNTEAFF.

This clone has only a few counts. V usage is TRBV6-2 or TRBV6-3 and J usage is TRBJ1-1; D is unresolved. The CDR3 sequence is 17 residues long. Trimming shortened V by 0 bases and J by 1 base, and 15 bases separated the two germline ends. From germline, CDR1 is MNHEY and CDR2 SVGEGT. CDR3 residues: CASSYSVSRGRNTEAFF. The CDR3 nucleotides read TGTGCCAGCAGTTACTCGGTTTCTCGGGGAAGGAACACTGAAGCTTTCTTT.

The J gene is TRBJ2-3, the V gene TRBV11-2; 10 bases match TRBD2. Germline lookup yields CDR1 SGHAT and CDR2 FQNNGV. The CDR3 is 16 amino acids. Germline trimming cut 4 bases from V and 2 bases from J; bases unmatched to any gene: 6. This CDR3 reads CASSSLSGRATDTQYF. The DNA for the CDR3 is TGTGCCAGCAGCTCCCTCAGCGGGAGGGCCACAGATACGCAGTATTTT.